This T cell receptor beta chain was found in a study of T cells in Graves' hyperthyroidism and ophthalmopathy. RNA transcripts gave rise to amplified TCR beta CDR3 regions. The study used the HTBI primer set for a first-round RT-PCR of the TCR CDR3. TCRdb reprocessed the multiplex PCR reads via MiXCR and lists one record per CDR3 protein. The sample consists of approximately 400,000 distinct CDR3 sequences, 15% of them appearing once. Looked up from germline, CDR1 is LNHDA and CDR2 is SQIVND (reference sequence). The CDR3 spans 13 residues. Between the trimmed V and J ends, which lost 4 bases and 7 bases, there was a span of 8 bases.

Sequenced sample: blood. V is TRBV19 and J is TRBJ1-6; D gene uncertain. The source is a woman younger than 45 with Graves' hyperthyroidism. This CDR3 is CASSSAGNSPLHF. In DNA, the CDR3 is TGTGCCAGTAGTAGCGCAGGAAATTCACCCCTCCACTTT.